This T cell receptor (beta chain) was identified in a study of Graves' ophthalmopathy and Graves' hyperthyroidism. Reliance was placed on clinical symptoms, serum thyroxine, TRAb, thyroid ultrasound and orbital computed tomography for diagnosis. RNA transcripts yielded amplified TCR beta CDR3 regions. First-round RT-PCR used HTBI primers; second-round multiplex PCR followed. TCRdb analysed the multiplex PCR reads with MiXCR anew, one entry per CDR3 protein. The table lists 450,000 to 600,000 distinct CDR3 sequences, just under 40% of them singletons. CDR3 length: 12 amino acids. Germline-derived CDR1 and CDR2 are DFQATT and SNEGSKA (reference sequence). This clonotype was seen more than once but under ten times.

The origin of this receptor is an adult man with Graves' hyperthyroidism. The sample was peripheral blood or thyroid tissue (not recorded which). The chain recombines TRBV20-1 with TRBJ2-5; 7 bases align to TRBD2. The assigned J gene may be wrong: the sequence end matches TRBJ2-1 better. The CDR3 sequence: CSAWDYYNEQFF. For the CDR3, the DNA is TGCAGTGCTTGGGACTATTACAATGAGCAGTTCTTC.